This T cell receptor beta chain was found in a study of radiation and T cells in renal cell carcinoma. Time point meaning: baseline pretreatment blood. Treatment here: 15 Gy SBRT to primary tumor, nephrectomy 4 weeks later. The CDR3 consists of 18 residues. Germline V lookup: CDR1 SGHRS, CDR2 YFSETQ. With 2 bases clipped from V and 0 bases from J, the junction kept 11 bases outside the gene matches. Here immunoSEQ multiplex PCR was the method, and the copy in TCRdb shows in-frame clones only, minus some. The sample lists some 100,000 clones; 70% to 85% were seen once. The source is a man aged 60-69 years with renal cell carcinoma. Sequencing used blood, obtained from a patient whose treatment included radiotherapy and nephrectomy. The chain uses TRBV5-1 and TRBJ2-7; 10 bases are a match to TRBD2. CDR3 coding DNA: TGCGCCAGCAGCTTTTCCCAGACTAGCGGGCTATTCTCCTACGAGCAGTACTTC. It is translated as CASSFSQTSGLFSYEQYF.